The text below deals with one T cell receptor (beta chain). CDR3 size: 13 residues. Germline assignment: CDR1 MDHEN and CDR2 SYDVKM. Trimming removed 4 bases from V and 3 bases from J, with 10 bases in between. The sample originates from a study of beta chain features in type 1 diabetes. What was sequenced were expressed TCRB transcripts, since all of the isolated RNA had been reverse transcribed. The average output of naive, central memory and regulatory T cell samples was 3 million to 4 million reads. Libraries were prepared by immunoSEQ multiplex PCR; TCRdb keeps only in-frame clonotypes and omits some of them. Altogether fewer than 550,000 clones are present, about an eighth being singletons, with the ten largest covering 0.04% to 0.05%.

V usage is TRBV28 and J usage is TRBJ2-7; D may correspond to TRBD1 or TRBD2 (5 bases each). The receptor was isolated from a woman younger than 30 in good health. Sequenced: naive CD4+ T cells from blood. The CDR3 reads CASSSAGGYEQYF. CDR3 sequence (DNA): TGTGCCAGCAGTTCGGCTGGGGGCTACGAGCAGTACTTC.